This T cell receptor beta chain was retrieved from a study of shared clonotypes between healthy human individuals. Produced via immunoSEQ multiplex PCR; TCRdb's table is partial and in-frame only. This table holds over a million clones, less than 99% found once. The source of this sequence is a man aged 25-45 years in good health. Sequencing input: naive CD4+ T cells sorted from blood. Described subset: CD45RA+ positively selected.

The CDR3 protein is CASSQDSTSGSRETQYF. The CDR3 coding sequence is TGTGCCAGCAGCCAAGATTCGACTAGCGGGAGCCGGGAGACCCAGTACTTC. V is TRBV4-2 and J is TRBJ2-5; TRBD2 matches 12 bases. Germline values: CDR1 LGHNA, CDR2 YNFKEQ. The V gene end was trimmed by 0 bases and the J gene end by 5 bases; junction bases not matched to a gene: 7. The CDR3 is 17 amino acids.